This T cell receptor beta chain was recorded in a study of blood T cell repertoires in COVID-19 (dated by TCRdb to about 2020). About the full investigation: Samples from collaborators originated in the United States, Italy and Spain and spanned both the acute and convalescent phases of COVID-19. The material from the prospective study consisted of cDNA or gDNA derived from T cells, B-cell-depleted T cells, or PBMCs. Where HLA class I and class II types were available, the types were taken from metadata supplied by the sample provider, not from assay-based typing. Subjects who had been exposed to COVID-19, were actively infected with it, or had recovered from it provided the deeply sampled blood TCRbeta repertoires that made up the dataset. The repertoires were made available in a free public database intended to serve as a resource for research on the immune response to SARS-CoV-2. The sample metadata nearly always contained a de-identified subject ID, COVID-19 status, age in years and sex. The samples were drawn from the first 160 participants of the ongoing ImmuneRACE study and from some 1,300 subjects provided by 6 global collaborators.

TCRbeta CDR3 regions were amplified from genomic DNA using the immunoSEQ Assay, a bias-controlled multiplex PCR. The authors' pipeline ran thus. Nucleated cell counts per sample were estimated from amplification of reference gene primers within the assay. To quantify the absolute abundance of each unique TCRbeta CDR3 rearrangement, sequence reads were collapsed and filtered. For each sample, productive Simpson clonality was calculated as the square root of Simpson's diversity index over productive rearrangements. The clones in this table, taken by TCRdb from immuneACCESS, are in-frame only. Not every clone is retained; where verified, under half of the shortfall comes from an unresolved V gene, and the cause of the rest is unknown. The V and J calls and clone size were taken over from that table, and D and trimming were inferred from the DNA. The sample table contains hundreds of thousands of clones; only one count was recorded for roughly 88% of them. The ten largest clones add up to approximately 1.5% of the sample.

General study outcomes and caveats: Clinical and demographic metadata were provided uncurated, with the amount varying by source and participant.

The collaborating institutions used their own protocols to collect whole blood in K2EDTA tubes. For TCRbeta analysis, collaborator samples were shipped as frozen whole blood, as isolated PBMCs, or as DNA extracted from either sample type. About this clone itself: What antigen it recognizes has not been identified. Per-base qualities were not stored, and no clone one base away is much larger.

Sequences SGHRS (CDR1) and YFSETQ (CDR2) are obtained from the germline V gene. A distance of 16 bases separates the germline ends of V and J, which lose 1 base and 0 bases respectively. The CDR3 goes from the cysteine to the phenylalanine over 17 residues. Just the 51-base CDR3 DNA is kept, in frame starting at base 1. The chain uses TRBV5-1 and TRBJ1-1, with the D gene uncertain. The source of this sequence is a woman aged 25 to 39 with active or convalescent COVID-19. The specimen sequenced was peripheral blood. The DNA reads as follows: TGCGCCAGCAGCTTGTCTTGGGCAGGCGACATGAACACTGAAGCTTTCTTT. Its protein is CASSLSWAGDMNTEAFF.